This T cell receptor (beta chain) derives from a study of blood T cell repertoires in COVID-19. Turning to the study itself: Acute and convalescent COVID-19 samples came from the United States, Italy and Spain. Sources were T cells, B-cell-depleted T cells, or PBMCs; the material itself was cDNA or gDNA.

In the authors' methods: Amplified reference gene primers provided the basis for estimating nucleated cell counts. Only in-frame clones appear in the TCRdb table, and some are missing; sequencing was by immunoSEQ multiplex PCR. That table is the source of V, J and clone size, and D and trimming were worked out from the DNA. This sample has some 150,000 clones; approximately 89% occur once, and the top ten carry around 1.5%. Trimming removed 9 bases from V and 3 bases from J, with 18 bases in between. The CDR3 has 14 residues. Germline V gene sequence: CDR1 SGHVS, CDR2 FQNEAQ. Sequencing was performed on peripheral blood. The rearrangement uses TRBV7-8 and TRBJ2-7, with D perhaps matching TRBD2 (6 bases). The source is a human donor in a cohort sampled during active COVID-19. DNA for the CDR3: TGTGCCAGTTTGGTGGGGGGTGACCTCTACGAGCAGTACTTC. Residues: CASLVGGDLYEQYF.